The 17 T cell receptor beta chains below all came from one sample that was sequenced in a study of read filtering for tumor transcriptome and immune sequencing. Molecular barcoded adaptors covering alpha/delta and beta/gamma chains were used on approximately 400 ng RNA. TCRdb itself ran the reads through MiXCR, one entry per CDR3 protein. The sample consists of more than 45,000 distinct CDR3 sequences, roughly 12% of them appearing once. Sequenced: a population of CD138-negative cells sorted from bone marrow. Receptor source: a donor aged 40 or older with multiple myeloma.

A remark on this clonotype: Just one base apart from a much larger clone, this may be a read error. The CDR3 end shows no conserved phenylalanine or tryptophan, and so a read error is likely. The gene calls are TRBV7-9 and TRBJ2-7, with 11 bases identical to TRBD1. The CDR3 runs 15 residues. The J segment lost 3 bases and the V segment lost 5 bases, leaving 6 bases of the junction unmatched. The germline CDR1 and CDR2 sequences are SEHNR and FQNEAQ (reference sequence). The CDR3 DNA follows: TGTGCCAGCAGCCCCTACGGGACAGGGGGCTACGAGCAGTACCTC. Translation gives CASSPYGTGGYEQYL.

This clonotype was detected many times. The chain joins TRBV6-5 to TRBJ1-4; D gene unclear. Trimming took 0 bases from V and 4 from J, leaving 9 bases between them. Germline CDR1 is MNHEY and CDR2 is SVGAGI. This CDR3 comprises 15 residues. The DNA for the CDR3 is TGTGCCAGCAGTTACTCCGCAGTGATTAATGAAAAACTGTTTTTT. Translation gives CASSYSAVINEKLFF.

The rearrangement links TRBV4-2 to TRBJ1-1; D gene ambiguous. Germline V gives CDR1 LGHNA, CDR2 YNFKEQ. This CDR3 is built from 14 residues. Trimming took 1 base from V and 10 from J, leaving 16 bases between them. CDR3 DNA sequence: TGTGCCAGCAGCCAAGTAGAAGGTTTTTCTGGAGCTTTCTTT. Its protein is CASSQVEGFSGAFF.

This clonotype was seen at least ten times. The J gene is TRBJ1-5, the V gene TRBV7-9; D is perhaps TRBD1 (6 bases). CDR3 size: 17 residues. CDR1 is SEHNR, CDR2 FQNEAQ, per germline (reference sequence). Trimming left V 0 bases short and J 1 base short, with 13 bases between. The CDR3 here is CASSLAGNRESNQPQHF. Written as DNA, the CDR3 is TGTGCCAGCAGCTTAGCGGGGAACAGGGAGAGCAATCAGCCCCAGCATTTT.

V and J are TRBV3-1 and TRBJ2-2, with D hard to call. Trimming shortened V by 2 bases and J by 4 bases, and 8 bases separated the two germline ends. Germline V gives CDR1 LGHDT, CDR2 YNNKEL (reference sequence). This CDR3 spans 14 amino acids. As DNA, the CDR3 is TGTGCCAGCAGCCAAACACACCCCACCGGGGAGCTGTTTTTT. Its protein is CASSQTHPTGELFF. Based on the CDR3 plus reference TRBV3-1 and TRBJ2-2, the full variable domain is DTAVSQTPKYLVTQMGNDKSIKCEQNLGHDTMYWYKQDSKKFLKIMFSYNNKELIINETVPNRFSPKSPDKAHLNLHINSLELGDSAVYFCASSQTHPTGELFFGEGSRLTVL.

This clonotype was seen ten or more times. DNA of the CDR3: TGTGCCAGCATCTATAGCGGTTACCAAGAGACCCAGTACTTC. Its protein product is CASIYSGYQETQYF. The V and J genes are TRBV6-6 and TRBJ2-5; possible D gene TRBD2, 6 bases. The CDR3 has 14 residues. CDR1 is MNHNY, CDR2 SVGAGI, per germline (reference sequence). V was clipped by 7 bases and J by 0 bases, with 12 bases between them.

This clonotype came up many times. The genes are TRBV21-1 and TRBJ2-6; the table's D gene call, TRBD1, was not cross checked with the DNA. TRBV21-1 is a pseudogene. CDR3 length equals 19 residues. CDR3 amino acids: CASTFRRRFIFSGANVLTF. The CDR3 DNA is TGTGCCAGCACATTCAGGCGCAGATTTATTTTCTCTGGGGCCAACGTCCTGACTTTC.

This clonotype has at least ten counts. This rearrangement joins TRBV20-1 to TRBJ2-7, with TRBD2 matching over 10 bases. V was clipped by 4 bases and J by 0 bases; unmatched bases: 6. CDR3 length: 15 residues. Germline V gene lookup returns CDR1 DFQATT and CDR2 SNEGSKA (reference sequence). DNA for the CDR3: TGCAGTGCTAACCACGGACTAGCGGCCTCCTACGAGCAGTACTTC. It specifies CSANHGLAASYEQYF.

In its sample, this clonotype was seen many times. The chain couples TRBV24-1 to TRBJ1-5, with unresolved D. There are 14 residues in the CDR3. Trimming left V 10 bases short and J 4 bases short, with 16 bases between. The germline gives CDR1 KGHDR, CDR2 SFDVKD. The CDR3 DNA is TGTGCCACTTCGGACCGACAACTGAATCAGCCCCAGCATTTT. It is translated as CATSDRQLNQPQHF.

This clonotype appeared once. A read error likely explains this, since a far larger clone differs by one base. Since the CDR3 does not end with the conserved phenylalanine or tryptophan, this likely comes from a read error. The chain joins TRBV3-1 to TRBJ1-6; no clear D gene. Per germline, CDR1 LGHDT and CDR2 YNNKEL (reference sequence). The ends were cut back, 6 bases at V and 5 bases at J, with 14 bases in the middle. The CDR3 length is 15 residues. CDR3 in DNA: TGTGCCAGCAGAAGAGGCGTTCCGGATAATTCACCCCTCCACCTT. The encoded protein is CASRRGVPDNSPLHL.

The sample holds many counts of this clonotype. The J gene is TRBJ2-7, the V gene TRBV19; 7 positions match TRBD1. Germline V lookup: CDR1 LNHDA, CDR2 SQIVND (reference sequence). Trimming took 8 bases from V and 3 from J; bases not matched to a gene: 4. This CDR3 has 12 amino acids. The CDR3, as DNA: TGTGCCAGTGCCGACAGGGACTACGAGCAGTACTTC. It codes for CASADRDYEQYF.

The chain has TRBV6-5 and TRBJ2-1; 12 bases map to TRBD2. The germline V gene has CDR1 MNHEY and CDR2 SVGAGI. The V gene end was trimmed by 4 bases and the J gene end by 7 bases; junction bases not matched to a gene: 5. This CDR3 is 15 amino acids long. The CDR3: CASSWLAGGPNEQFF. The DNA of the CDR3 is TGTGCCAGCAGTTGGCTAGCGGGGGGGCCAAATGAGCAGTTCTTC.

As to this clonotype: One end of the junction varies from germline; a read error may be responsible. This chain joins TRBV16 and TRBJ2-7, with D perhaps matching TRBD2 (5 bases). This CDR3 spans 14 amino acids. CDR1 is KGHSY and CDR2 is FQNENV in the germline V gene. In nucleotides, the CDR3 is TGTGCGAGCAGCCTATCGGGAAGTAACTACGAGCGGTATTTC. Translated: CASSLSGSNYERYF.

As for this clonotype: The CDR3 does not close with the conserved phenylalanine or tryptophan, likely indicating a read error. This rearrangement joins TRBV29-1 to TRBJ2-1; D is perhaps TRBD1 (6 bases). Trimming took 7 bases from V and 6 from J, leaving 16 bases between them. CDR1 is SQVTM and CDR2 is ANQGSEA in the germline V gene. This CDR3 has 13 residues. DNA of the CDR3: TGCAGCGGAAAAGACGGACAGCGCAATGAGCAGTTCCTC. It translates to CSGKDGQRNEQFL.

In its sample, this clonotype was seen many times. The rearrangement uses TRBV12-3 or TRBV12-4 and TRBJ2-5, with TRBD2 as a possible D gene (7 bases). Trimming cost V 2 bases and J 7 bases, with 11 bases left between them. The length of the CDR3 is 13 residues. The CDR3 DNA reads TGTGCCAGCAGTTTAAGGGGAGGGGGGACCCAGTACTTC. This gives the protein CASSLRGGGTQYF.

A remark on this clonotype: A single base is all that separates this from a far larger clone, so a read error is likely. The V call is TRBV7-9, the J call TRBJ2-1, with 7 bases lining up with TRBD2. Per the germline V gene, CDR1 is SEHNR and CDR2 is FQNEAQ (reference sequence). The CDR3 runs to 17 residues. V gave up 7 bases and J gave up 3 bases; unmatched junction bases: 15. The chain's CDR3 is CASKSARRLAVYNEQFF. The CDR3 DNA reads TGTGCCAGCAAATCCGCCCGGAGACTAGCCGTCTACAATGAGCAGTTCTTC.

This clonotype was found many times. The CDR3 coding sequence is TGTGCCAGCAGCCAAGTTGGTATTCCCTACAATGAGCAGTTCTTC. This sequence encodes CASSQVGIPYNEQFF. The chain employs TRBV3-1 and TRBJ2-1; D gene ambiguous. The CDR3 covers 15 residues. CDR1 and CDR2 (germline): LGHDT, YNNKEL (reference sequence). The V gene lost 1 base and the J gene lost 2 bases, with 9 bases spanning the gap.